Sequencing of this T cell receptor (beta chain) was carried out in a study of blood T cell repertoires in COVID-19. Study-level information: From the United States, Italy and Spain came samples of acute and convalescent COVID-19.

Sequencing was performed with immunoSEQ multiplex PCR; in TCRdb, only in-frame clones are kept and a portion is missing. The repertoire has about 58,000 clones, approximately 86% of them found once; the top ten carry roughly 8%. There are 15 residues in the CDR3. Trimming took off 5 bases at V and 3 bases at J, with 17 bases between the two ends. Germline V gene data show CDR1 as SEHNR and CDR2 as FQNEAQ (reference sequence). The chain is built from TRBV7-9 and TRBJ2-7, with a tentative D call TRBD2 (7 bases). This receptor was identified in a woman in her 70s with active COVID-19. The sequencing sample was made of peripheral blood. CDR3 DNA: TGTGCCAGCAGCCCCGGGGGGCTTCCAAGCTACGAGCAGTACTTC. Amino acid sequence: CASSPGGLPSYEQYF. The full variable domain, in which reference TRBV7-9 and TRBJ2-7 provide the parts outside the CDR3, is DTGVSQNPRHKITKRGQNVTFRCDPISEHNRLYWYRQTLGQGPEFLTYFQNEAQLEKSRLLSDRFSAERPKGSFSTLEIQRTEQGDSAMYLCASSPGGLPSYEQYFGPGTRLTVT.